This TCR beta chain was obtained from a study of blood T cell repertoires in COVID-19. Using immunoSEQ multiplex PCR, the repertoire was profiled, and TCRdb retains in-frame clones only, with some absent. The data contain around 140,000 clones, about 87% of them singletons. Trimming took off 6 bases at V and 8 bases at J, with 16 bases between the two ends. The CDR3 totals 13 residues. Germline assignment: CDR1 MGHRA and CDR2 YSYEKL. The chain recombines TRBV4-1 with TRBJ1-2, with D perhaps TRBD1 (6 bases). The TCR sequence derives from a man in his fifties or sixties with active COVID-19. The sequencing input was peripheral blood. CDR3: CASSPQGTLGYTF. The DNA of the CDR3 is TGCGCCAGCAGTCCACAGGGTACGCTCGGCTACACCTTC.